The next 19 T cell receptor beta chains were all read from a single sample in a study of T cells in Graves' hyperthyroidism and ophthalmopathy. The source material, RNA transcripts, was used to amplify TCR beta CDR3 regions. First-round RT-PCR of the TCR CDR3 relied on the HTBI primer set. TCRdb analysed the multiplex PCR reads with MiXCR anew, one entry per CDR3 protein. The sample holds 200,000 to 250,000 distinct CDR3 sequences, 15% to 20% seen once. Material: blood. The receptors shown here come from a middle-aged man with Graves' hyperthyroidism.

The CDR3 sequence: CASRSTSGKGELFF. The CDR3 DNA reads as TGCGCCAGCAGGTCGACTAGCGGGAAAGGGGAGCTGTTTTTT. This chain links TRBV5-1 with TRBJ2-2; TRBD2 agrees at 11 bases. Germline assignment: CDR1 SGHRS and CDR2 YFSETQ. The V gene end was trimmed by 5 bases and the J gene end by 8 bases; junction bases not matched to a gene: 5. CDR3 size: 14 residues.

The chain carries TRBV28 and TRBJ2-1; TRBD1 agrees at 9 bases. CDR3 length: 16 residues. Germline CDR1 and CDR2: MDHEN and SYDVKM. The ends lost 7 bases at V and 2 bases at J; junction bases unmatched: 9. CDR3 in amino acids: CASTYMDRGAYNEQFF. CDR3 coding DNA: TGTGCCAGCACCTATATGGACAGGGGAGCCTACAATGAGCAGTTCTTC.

This clonotype showed up many times. The chain recombines TRBV28 with TRBJ1-2; 12 bases match TRBD1. The CDR3 spans 15 residues. Trimming removed 2 bases from V and 6 bases from J; junction bases left unmatched: 4. CDR1 is MDHEN and CDR2 is SYDVKM in the germline V gene. The CDR3 reads CASSLGTGGGNGYTF. DNA for the CDR3: TGTGCCAGCAGTTTAGGGACAGGGGGCGGCAATGGCTACACCTTC.

This clonotype was recorded a few times. The V and J genes are TRBV6-1 and TRBJ2-5, with 12 bases aligning to TRBD2. Germline CDR1 reads MNHNS; CDR2 reads SASEGT. With 5 bases clipped from V and 4 bases from J, the junction kept 5 bases outside the gene matches. This CDR3 is 15 amino acids long. The CDR3 here is CASSLAGGGGETQYF. The CDR3 bases are TGTGCCAGCAGTCTAGCGGGAGGGGGAGGAGAGACCCAGTACTTC.

The rearrangement joins TRBV28 to TRBJ1-1, with a weak D call TRBD1 (6 bases). The CDR3 length is 14 residues. V was pared by 6 bases and J by 1 base, with 12 bases between. Germline CDR1 MDHEN, CDR2 SYDVKM. The CDR3 DNA reads TGTGCCAGCAGGGGGGGGGGCCCGAACACTGAAGCTTTCTTT. As protein: CASRGGGPNTEAFF.

At least ten counts were recorded for this clonotype. The V and J genes are TRBV5-1 and TRBJ2-7, with D maybe TRBD1 (6 bases). Germline CDR1 SGHRS, CDR2 YFSETQ. This CDR3 has 14 residues. Deletions cut 0 bases from V and 5 bases from J, with 12 bases between. The CDR3 DNA is TGCGCCAGCAGCTTGGCTCAGGGGACCGACGAGCAGTACTTC. Protein sequence: CASSLAQGTDEQYF.

This clonotype was observed many times. This chain joins TRBV3-1 and TRBJ1-2; D gene ambiguous. Germline values: CDR1 LGHDT, CDR2 YNNKEL (reference sequence). With 1 base removed from V and 7 bases from J, the gap between germline ends came to 7 bases. The CDR3 consists of 12 residues. CDR3 residues: CASSQAGGGYTF. CDR3 DNA sequence: TGTGCCAGCAGCCAAGCCGGAGGTGGCTACACCTTC.

The sample holds many counts of this clonotype. The chain joins TRBV2 to TRBJ2-1, with 7 bases fitting TRBD2. The length of the CDR3 is 16 residues. CDR1 is SNHLY and CDR2 is FYNNEI in the germline V gene. V lost 6 bases to trimming and J lost 2 bases; unmatched junction nucleotides: 10. In nucleotides, the CDR3 is TGTGCCAGCAGCCAATGGGGGGGGATCACCTACAATGAGCAGTTCTTC. Translating it yields CASSQWGGITYNEQFF.

Comment on this clonotype: Lacking the conserved final phenylalanine or tryptophan, this CDR3 likely reflects a read error. This sequence joins TRBV12-3 or TRBV12-4 and TRBJ2-1, with 10 bases fitting TRBD2. The CDR3 extends over 14 amino acids. The V gene end was trimmed by 4 bases and the J gene end by 8 bases; junction bases not matched to a gene: 5. CDR3 sequence (DNA): TGTGCCAGCAGTTCGAGCGGGAGGGTTGATGAGCAGTTCCTC. Translating gives CASSSSGRVDEQFL.

Many counts were recorded for this clonotype. The chain uses TRBV28 and TRBJ2-5; D is perhaps TRBD2 (6 bases). CDR1 is MDHEN, CDR2 SYDVKM, per germline. The V gene lost 1 base and the J gene lost 2 bases, with 11 bases spanning the gap. The CDR3 consists of 15 residues. The chain's CDR3 is CASSLFGRGQETQYF. The CDR3 region has the DNA TGTGCCAGCAGTTTATTTGGGCGGGGTCAAGAGACCCAGTACTTC.

In this sample, this clonotype turned up many times. The V and J genes are TRBV5-1 and TRBJ2-3; 8 bases fit TRBD2. Germline CDR1 SGHRS, CDR2 YFSETQ. V was clipped by 0 bases and J by 1 base; unmatched bases: 4. The CDR3 is 16 amino acids. The chain's CDR3 is CASSLEIAGRTDTQYF. As DNA, the CDR3 is TGCGCCAGCAGCTTGGAGATAGCGGGGCGCACAGATACGCAGTATTTT.

The chain uses TRBV24-1 and TRBJ2-2; D unresolved. Germline V gene lookup returns CDR1 KGHDR and CDR2 SFDVKD. The CDR3 is made up of 15 amino acids. The germline V and J ends were trimmed by 10 bases and 0 bases, with 14 bases remaining between them. The CDR3 spells CATSRTDSNTGELFF. Written as DNA, the CDR3 is TGTGCCACGAGCCGGACGGATTCGAACACCGGGGAGCTGTTTTTT.

DNA for the CDR3: TGTGCCAGTAGGAAAGAACCGGGACAGGTCCTCAATCAGCCCCAGCATTTT. Its protein product is CASRKEPGQVLNQPQHF. The chain is built from TRBV19 and TRBJ1-5, with TRBD1 matching over 8 bases. The germline V gene encodes CDR1 LNHDA and CDR2 SQIVND (reference sequence). CDR3 length: 17 amino acids. With 6 bases clipped from V and 3 bases from J, the junction kept 13 bases outside the gene matches. Looking up the rest from reference TRBV19 and TRBJ1-5 gives the full variable domain: DGGITQSPKYLFRKEGQNVTLSCEQNLNHDAMYWYRQDPGQGLRLIYYSQIVNDFQKGDIAEGYSVSREKKESFPLTVTSAQKNPTAFYLCASRKEPGQVLNQPQHFGDGTRLSIL.

In this sample, this clonotype turned up many times. The V gene is TRBV12-3 or TRBV12-4, the J gene TRBJ2-1; D assignment may be TRBD1 or TRBD2 (6 bases each). V gave up 6 bases and J gave up 7 bases, with 19 bases separating them. This CDR3 has 15 residues. The CDR3: CASSFAGHHSNEQFF. The CDR3 DNA follows: TGTGCCAGCAGCTTCGCGGGACACCATTCTAATGAGCAGTTCTTC.

This clonotype was detected ten times or more. V usage is TRBV2 and J usage is TRBJ2-1; a possible D gene is TRBD1 (6 bases). The CDR3 consists of 16 residues. Germline assignment: CDR1 SNHLY and CDR2 FYNNEI. Deletions cut 5 bases from V and 4 bases from J, with 18 bases between. CDR3 sequence reads: CASSHTGHLFYNEQFF. The CDR3 DNA is TGTGCCAGCAGTCACACGGGACACCTATTTTACAATGAGCAGTTCTTC.

The chain combines TRBV28 with TRBJ2-7; 14 bases are shared with TRBD2. Trimming cost V 5 bases and J 10 bases; bases outside gene matches: 7. The germline V gene encodes CDR1 MDHEN and CDR2 SYDVKM. CDR3 length: 14 residues. The CDR3 here is CASSETSGRVDQYF. The CDR3 nucleotides read TGTGCCAGCAGTGAGACTAGCGGGAGGGTCGACCAGTACTTC.

The table lists this clonotype with a few counts. V and J are TRBV14 and TRBJ1-1; possible D gene TRBD1, 5 bases. CDR1 is SGHDN and CDR2 is FVKESK in the germline V gene. The ends were cut back, 1 base at V and 6 bases at J, with 9 bases in the middle. This CDR3 is 13 amino acids long. CDR3 DNA sequence: TGTGCCAGCAGCCAAGGGGGCGGCCCTGAAGCTTTCTTT. This encodes CASSQGGGPEAFF.

This clonotype was detected many times. This chain links TRBV29-1 with TRBJ1-1; D is perhaps TRBD1 (5 bases). CDR1 SQVTM and CDR2 ANQGSEA come from the germline V gene. The length of the CDR3 is 12 residues. V lost 7 bases and J lost 0, with 9 bases in between. The CDR3 loop is CSAGQLNTEAFF. The CDR3 DNA reads as TGCAGCGCCGGACAACTGAACACTGAAGCTTTCTTT.

This clonotype was picked up many times. The V and J genes are TRBV12-3 or TRBV12-4 and TRBJ2-2; D is perhaps TRBD2 (6 bases). CDR3 size: 14 residues. V was shortened by 1 base and J by 7 bases, with 10 bases between the two germline ends. CDR3 nucleotides: TGTGCCAGCAGTTTAGGGGGGAGGAGCGGGGAGCTGTTTTTT. It is translated as CASSLGGRSGELFF.